One T cell receptor (beta chain) is described in this entry. Its antigen has not been determined. The input lacks base qualities; no much larger clone sits a single base away. Resection was performed on patients in Japan or China between the mid-2010s and the late 2010s. Two lung cancer pathologists independently reviewed H&E slides to confirm the histologic diagnosis of every case. To enrich premalignant or tumor cells for nucleic acid extraction, macro-dissection was performed after pathologic assessment. DNA was isolated from FFPE tissue using the AllPrep DNA/RNA FFPE Kit. CDR1 and CDR2 (LNHDA, SQIVND) derive from the germline V gene (reference sequence). A distance of 8 bases separates the germline ends of V and J, which lose 11 bases and 1 base respectively. The CDR3 numbers 11 residues from cysteine through phenylalanine. Solely the CDR3 DNA is kept, with 33 bases framed from the first base. Using the immunoSEQ hsTCRbeta Kit, TCR beta CDR3 regions were sequenced from DNA. Per the authors' processing: The ImmunoSEQ Analyzer was used to analyse the TCR sequencing data. T cell clonality was defined as 1 minus Pielou's evenness, as computed on productive rearrangements. The inverse Simpson index, applied to productive templates, was used to measure T cell diversity. T cell density was defined as TCR beta template counts normalized to usable DNA, with usable DNA estimated by amplification and sequencing of housekeeping genes. Two-sided Kruskal-Wallis tests were used to compare TCR metrics across histologic stages. TCRdb mirrors the immuneACCESS table, restricted to in-frame sequences. Some clones are absent from its copies; in checked studies, under half trace to an unresolved V gene, and the reason for the others is unknown. V and J calls and clone size are as listed in that table; D and trimming were resolved from the DNA. The sample yields roughly 35,000 clones; 60% to 75% were counted once. The ten largest make up under 7.5% of the sample.

This sample was included in a study of immune evolution from preneoplasia to lung adenocarcinoma (dated by TCRdb to 2020 to 2022). With regard to the full study: HLA loss of heterozygosity was observed in approximately 7%, 15% and 30% of AIS, MIA and ADC lesions, respectively, and was not observed in any AAH lesions. The overall cohort was made up of 45 to 60 patients with pulmonary nodules who had surgical resection. Resected precursor lesions (AAH, AIS, MIA) and invasive adenocarcinomas were each compared against paired morphologically normal lung tissue. POLYSOLVER was used to infer Class I HLA alleles from exome data, and LOHHLA was used to detect allele-specific HLA loss. The study reported that under 120 samples were used for TCR sequencing. Immune contexture across lung adenocarcinoma precursors and invasive adenocarcinoma was profiled using immune gene expression, TCR sequencing and multiplex immunofluorescence. TCR sequencing data were obtained from about 50 patients. The immune data were integrated with whole exome sequencing and methylation data from the same cohort of nodules. Sample size was based on specimen availability rather than a prior power calculation. Paper-wide results and their limitations: Because all patients came from Japan and China, whether the findings apply to Western populations was uncertain. The highest clonality was observed in normal lung, whereas higher T cell density and diversity but lower clonality appeared to be present in later-stage lesions. The highest T cell clonality was observed in KRAS-mutant nodules compared with EGFR-mutant or double wild-type lesions. Findings were based on association rather than direct causation; larger cohorts with long-term follow-up and longitudinal biopsies were deemed needed. Normal lung had the highest top T cell clone frequencies, and these frequencies appeared to fall progressively from AAH through AIS, MIA and invasive adenocarcinoma.

Material for sequencing was FFPE invasive lung adenocarcinoma tissue. Reading the label with the study, this specimen's cell subset or site is: frankly invasive lung adenocarcinoma (ADC). The receptor comes from a person aged 55 to 70 with lung adenocarcinoma. The chain links TRBV19 with TRBJ2-5, with TRBD1 as a weak D call on 6 bases. The DNA reads as follows: TGTGCCGGGACACCCCAAGAGACCCAGTACTTC. Translated, this gives CAGTPQETQYF.